The clone carrying this T cell receptor (beta chain) was detected many times. Its antigen is not identified. TCRdb redid the calling of the multiplex PCR reads with MiXCR, one entry per CDR3 protein. The sample records tens of thousands of distinct CDR3 sequences, approximately 29% being singletons. This sample is drawn from a study of breast tumors, draining lymph nodes, adjacent tissues. General observations from the study: That most tumor T cells come from lymph nodes remained unproven. Data fit most tumor T cells coming from lymph node, expanding in tumor.

The lymph nodes were axillary draining lymph nodes from breast cancer patients. This receptor was taken from a female donor with breast cancer. Some clones in this sample may be carry-over from other donors' samples. The sequenced sample was axillary lymph node tissue.

The CDR3 region has the DNA TGCAGCGCTGGGGGGGACTATGGCTACACCTTC. Protein: CSAGGDYGYTF. V usage is TRBV29-1 and J usage is TRBJ1-2, with D perhaps matching TRBD1 (5 bases). This CDR3 region has 11 residues. Germline V gene sequence: CDR1 SQVTM, CDR2 ANQGSEA. Deletions cut 7 bases from V and 3 bases from J, with 9 bases between.